The rows below give T cell receptor beta chains drawn from one sample of a study of OX40 agonist ivuxolimab in advanced cancers. Produced via immunoSEQ multiplex PCR; TCRdb's table is partial and in-frame only. This sample has some 100,000 clones, with around 89% found just once. Sequenced here: CD4+ or CD8+ T cells sorted from blood, sampled in a trial of the OX40 agonist ivuxolimab. Source of these receptors: an adult with an advanced solid tumor such as melanoma, head and neck, liver or kidney cancer. Both conserved end residues are trimmed from each CDR3. The order of the fields is V gene, J gene, CDR3 protein.

TRBV28,TRBJ2-6,ASRGLAGNSGANVLT
TRBV6-1,TRBJ2-7,ASRLSGPGSYEQY
TRBV6-5,TRBJ1-4,ASSYSGTGDEKLF
TRBV5-1,TRBJ1-2,ASSLTVNYGYT
TRBV11-2,TRBJ2-7,ASSSPWGGASDEQY
TRBV30,TRBJ1-1,AWSLAGTEAF
TRBV27,TRBJ2-3,ASSWGLGGGDTQY
TRBV2,TRBJ2-1,ASSRGLEKSGEQF
TRBV2,TRBJ1-1,ASSEVRGDTEAF
TRBV5-1,TRBJ2-5,ASSRLQTKEETQY
TRBV4-2,TRBJ2-2,ASSHPTGELF
TRBV7-9,TRBJ2-1,ASRYSGLAGVNEQF
TRBV19,TRBJ2-2,ASSALAPGELF
TRBV27,TRBJ2-5,ASSLTTGAPLY
TRBV6-1,TRBJ1-5,ASSESVVGGIGGNQPQH
TRBV7-2,TRBJ2-7,ASSLEGTSGREQY
TRBV6-6,TRBJ2-7,ASSPRTGSYEQY
TRBV10-1,TRBJ2-1,ASSESSMGGLYNEQF
TRBV30,TRBJ2-1,AWRIRSSYNEQF
TRBV30,TRBJ1-1,AWSSTRQGRNTEAF
TRBV2,TRBJ1-1,ASSPETGQFEAF
TRBV4-1,TRBJ1-5,ASSHQEGEPQH
TRBV14,TRBJ2-1,ASSPLGPGVDEQF
TRBV4-1,TRBJ1-3,ASSQGPMGSGNTIY
TRBV4-1,TRBJ2-5,ASSQGSGSLGETQY
TRBV6-6,TRBJ1-5,ACSDGRNQPQH
TRBV11-3,TRBJ2-1,ASSLAGGSYNEQF
TRBV6-5,TRBJ2-3,ASRLGDGTDTQY
TRBV7-9,TRBJ1-1,ASSVTGLAEAF
TRBV6-1,TRBJ2-7,ASSEPIEQY
TRBV28,TRBJ1-2,ASSPTRGQGEGGYT